Below are 21 T cell receptor beta chains sequenced from a single sample in a study of shared clonotypes between healthy human individuals. Produced via immunoSEQ multiplex PCR; TCRdb's table is partial and in-frame only. There are 1.5 million to 2.5 million clones in the sample; about 95% occur only once, and 1.2% lies in the top ten. Naive CD8 cells lacked CD45RO, underwent positive selection for CCR7 and left out terminally differentiated effector memory CD45RA+ cells. The source material was naive CD8+ T cells sorted from blood. These receptors originate from a man younger than 35 in good health.

The V gene is TRBV27, the J gene TRBJ2-3; no clear D gene. This CDR3 contains 15 residues. V gave up 3 bases and J gave up 0 bases, with 10 bases separating them. The germline V gene encodes CDR1 MNHEY and CDR2 SMNVEV (reference sequence). Here the CDR3 reads CASSFSGSSTDTQYF. CDR3 DNA: TGTGCCAGCAGTTTTTCCGGGTCTAGCACAGATACGCAGTATTTT.

The chain joins TRBV27 to TRBJ2-5, with 10 bases fitting TRBD1. Germline CDR1 and CDR2: MNHEY and SMNVEV (reference sequence). The V gene end was trimmed by 5 bases and the J gene end by 2 bases; junction bases not matched to a gene: 14. The CDR3 consists of 18 residues. CDR3 coding DNA: TGTGCCAGCAGTCCATACCCGCCGGGACAGGGGATTCAAGAGACCCAGTACTTC. It yields the protein CASSPYPPGQGIQETQYF.

CDR3 in amino acids: CAISDRAGLGEQYF. The CDR3 bases are TGTGCCATCAGTGATAGGGCAGGGTTGGGCGAGCAGTACTTC. The chain has TRBV10-3 and TRBJ2-7; D possibly corresponds to TRBD1 (5 bases). The CDR3 loop spans 14 amino acids. Per germline, CDR1 ENHRY and CDR2 SYGVKD. Deletions cut 3 bases from V and 6 bases from J, with 15 bases between.

The chain joins TRBV11-2 to TRBJ2-1; 11 bases match TRBD2. The V gene end was trimmed by 6 bases and the J gene end by 7 bases; junction bases not matched to a gene: 5. The CDR3 has 14 residues. Germline assignment: CDR1 SGHAT and CDR2 FQNNGV. The CDR3 region has the DNA TGTGCCAGCAGTAGCGGGGGGGTTGGGAATGAGCAGTTCTTC. Encoded protein: CASSSGGVGNEQFF.

This chain links TRBV28 with TRBJ1-2; no firm D call. The CDR3 loop spans 12 amino acids. With 7 bases removed from V and 6 bases from J, the gap between germline ends came to 12 bases. CDR1 and CDR2 from the germline V gene are MDHEN and SYDVKM. In DNA, the CDR3 is TGTGCCAGCAACTTAAGGAGCGATGGCTACACCTTC. It yields the protein CASNLRSDGYTF.

The chain combines TRBV7-9 with TRBJ1-1; D call uncertain. The germline CDR1 and CDR2 sequences are SEHNR and FQNEAQ (reference sequence). The V gene lost 2 bases and the J gene lost 1 base, with 14 bases spanning the gap. The CDR3 has 16 amino acids. The CDR3 here is CASSLLLGIGNTEAFF. The CDR3, as DNA: TGTGCCAGCAGCTTATTGTTAGGGATCGGGAACACTGAAGCTTTCTTT.

The chain is built from TRBV27 and TRBJ1-1; 7 bases align to TRBD1. The CDR3 is 15 residues long. The V gene end was trimmed by 6 bases and the J gene end by 0 bases; junction bases not matched to a gene: 7. Looked up from germline, CDR1 is MNHEY and CDR2 is SMNVEV (reference sequence). The CDR3 region has the DNA TGTGCCAGCAGCCATCGGGACAGAATGAACACTGAAGCTTTCTTT. Protein sequence: CASSHRDRMNTEAFF.

The chain joins TRBV5-8 to TRBJ2-7, with 8 bases identical to TRBD1. The ends lost 3 bases at V and 9 bases at J; junction bases unmatched: 5. Germline CDR1 is SGHTS and CDR2 is YDEGEE. The CDR3 totals 12 residues. The CDR3 DNA reads TGTGCCAGCAGCTCGGGACAGGCCTCGCAGTACTTC. It codes for CASSSGQASQYF.

V gene TRBV7-9 combines with J gene TRBJ2-7, with 7 bases aligning to TRBD2. V was clipped by 4 bases and J by 3 bases; unmatched bases: 6. The germline V gene encodes CDR1 SEHNR and CDR2 FQNEAQ (reference sequence). This CDR3 region has 14 residues. The CDR3 nucleotides are TGTGCCAGCAGCTCCCGACTAGCAGACTACGAGCAGTACTTC. It codes for CASSSRLADYEQYF. Full variable domain (rest looked up from reference TRBV7-9 and TRBJ2-7): DTGVSQNPRHKITKRGQNVTFRCDPISEHNRLYWYRQTLGQGPEFLTYFQNEAQLEKSRLLSDRFSAERPKGSFSTLEIQRTEQGDSAMYLCASSSRLADYEQYFGPGTRLTVT.

The V and J genes are TRBV6-4 and TRBJ2-3; TRBD2 agrees at 13 bases. CDR3 length: 13 residues. Looked up from germline, CDR1 is MRHNA and CDR2 is SNTAGT. V lost 9 bases to trimming and J lost 4 bases; unmatched junction nucleotides: 1. CDR3 in DNA: TGTGCCAGGGGACTAGCGGGATCAGATACGCAGTATTTT. Its translation: CARGLAGSDTQYF.

About this clone: This specimen includes other DNA sequences encoding the same CDR3. The J gene is TRBJ1-5, the V gene TRBV7-2; D is ambiguous. The length of the CDR3 is 15 residues. Germline V gene sequence: CDR1 SGHTA, CDR2 FQGNSA. The V end was cut by 1 base, the J end by 0 bases, with 7 bases between. CDR3 coding DNA: TGTGCCAGCAGCTTAGGACCGTATAGCAATCAGCCCCAGCATTTT. Translated, it gives CASSLGPYSNQPQHF.

About this clone itself: The same CDR3 can be traced to other DNA sequences in this sample. This chain connects TRBV6-1 to TRBJ1-5; tentatively, D is TRBD1 (5 bases). This CDR3 comprises 15 residues. V lost 1 base and J 2 bases, leaving 9 bases between the germline ends. Germline V CDR1 and CDR2: MNHNS, SASEGT. This CDR3 reads CASSEGTGGNQPQHF. CDR3 bases: TGTGCCAGCAGTGAAGGGACGGGGGGCAATCAGCCCCAGCATTTT.

To note about this clone: The same CDR3 also results from other DNA sequences found in this sample. The V and J genes are TRBV2 and TRBJ1-5; tentative D call: TRBD1 (5 bases). Per germline, CDR1 SNHLY and CDR2 FYNNEI. With 3 bases removed from V and 3 bases from J, the gap between germline ends came to 9 bases. This CDR3 comprises 14 residues. The CDR3 region has the DNA TGTGCCAGCAGTGAGGTGGGGGACAATCAGCCCCAGCATTTT. This codes for CASSEVGDNQPQHF.

The gene calls are TRBV7-8 and TRBJ2-7; 8 nucleotides agree with TRBD2. With V trimmed by 5 bases and J by 3 bases, 12 bases remained unmatched. Germline-derived CDR1 and CDR2 are SGHVS and FQNEAQ. The CDR3 extends over 16 amino acids. The CDR3 sequence: CASSPSPGGTNYEQYF. CDR3 nucleotides: TGTGCCAGCAGCCCGAGCCCGGGGGGGACAAACTACGAGCAGTACTTC.

The chain links TRBV7-9 to TRBJ2-3; 10 positions agree with TRBD2. J lost 2 bases, V lost 5 bases, and 10 bases had no gene match. CDR3 length: 17 residues. Per germline, CDR1 SEHNR and CDR2 FQNEAQ (reference sequence). The CDR3 here is CASSPLGLAEYTDTQYF. CDR3 in DNA: TGTGCCAGCAGCCCCTTAGGACTAGCGGAGTACACAGATACGCAGTATTTT.

The chain employs TRBV5-6 and TRBJ2-6; maybe TRBD1 (6 bases). The V gene lost 4 bases and the J gene lost 0 bases, with 8 bases spanning the gap. The CDR3 contains 15 residues. Germline CDR1 and CDR2: SGHDT and YYEEEE. In DNA form, the CDR3 reads TGTGCCAGCAGCCAGGGGTTCTCTGGGGCCAACGTCCTGACTTTC. Its protein is CASSQGFSGANVLTF.

The chain links TRBV7-9 to TRBJ2-3, with 11 positions matching TRBD2. The CDR3 runs 16 residues. The J segment lost 2 bases and the V segment lost 2 bases, leaving 3 bases of the junction unmatched. Germline loops: CDR1 SEHNR, CDR2 FQNEAQ (reference sequence). CDR3 region: CASSLLAGGHTDTQYF. CDR3 DNA sequence: TGTGCCAGCAGCTTATTAGCGGGGGGGCACACAGATACGCAGTATTTT.

Written as DNA, the CDR3 is TGTGCCAGCAGCCAAGTAAGTTCACCGGGGGCCGCCTACGAGCAGTACTTC. This codes for CASSQVSSPGAAYEQYF. This chain uses TRBV4-2 with TRBJ2-7, with D possibly being TRBD1 or TRBD2 (6 bases each). With 1 base removed from V and 2 bases from J, the gap between germline ends came to 18 bases. This CDR3 contains 17 residues. The germline V gene has CDR1 LGHNA and CDR2 YNFKEQ.

The V and J genes are TRBV6-6 and TRBJ2-3; D gene ambiguous. This CDR3 region has 12 residues. Germline CDR1 MNHNY, CDR2 SVGAGI (reference sequence). The ends were cut back, 2 bases at V and 2 bases at J, with 2 bases in the middle. The CDR3 here is CASSYNTDTQYF. CDR3 in DNA: TGTGCCAGCAGTTACAACACAGATACGCAGTATTTT.

This clone was seen ten or more times. This rearrangement joins TRBV9 to TRBJ2-7, with 11 bases fitting TRBD2. V gave up 2 bases and J gave up 5 bases; unmatched junction bases: 3. The CDR3 has 14 residues. CDR1 is SGDLS, CDR2 YYNGEE, per germline. The CDR3 sequence: CASSVSGRADEQYF. The CDR3 DNA sequence: TGTGCCAGCAGCGTTAGCGGGAGGGCCGACGAGCAGTACTTC. Full variable domain (outside the CDR3, taken from reference TRBV9 and TRBJ2-7): DSGVTQTPKHLITATGQRVTLRCSPRSGDLSVYWYQQSLDQGLQFLIQYYNGEERAKGNILERFSAQQFPDLHSELNLSSLELGDSALYFCASSVSGRADEQYFGPGTRLTVT.

This sequence joins TRBV7-6 and TRBJ2-5; D gene ambiguous. CDR1 is SGHVS, CDR2 FNYEAQ, per germline. Trimming shortened V by 10 bases and J by 1 base, and 13 bases separated the two germline ends. The CDR3 covers 13 residues. CDR3 sequence reads: CATHKLSQETQYF. CDR3 in DNA: TGTGCCACCCATAAGCTGTCCCAAGAGACCCAGTACTTC. The complete variable domain, with remaining parts taken from reference TRBV7-6 and TRBJ2-5, reads GAGVSQSPRYKVTKRGQDVALRCDPISGHVSLYWYRQALGQGPEFLTYFNYEAQQDKSGLPNDRFSAERPEGSISTLTIQRTEQRDSAMYRCATHKLSQETQYFGPGTRLLVL.